This TCR beta chain was documented in a study of cytomegalovirus exposure and HLA in healthy donors. The CDR3 is made up of 11 amino acids. The V gene lost 7 bases and the J gene lost 5 bases, with 8 bases spanning the gap. CDR1 and CDR2 (germline): SQVTM, ANQGSEA. PCR used 60 Vbeta primers and 13 Jbeta primers. Produced via immunoSEQ multiplex PCR; TCRdb's table is partial and in-frame only. The sample includes around 75,000 clones, about 84% of them seen just once. The receptor comes from a man aged 35-49 years in good health and CMV-seronegative. Sequencing used PBMCs. This sequence joins TRBV29-1 and TRBJ2-2, with a tentative D call TRBD1 (5 bases). The CDR3 DNA sequence: TGCAGCGCCAGGGTAACCGGGGAGCTGTTTTTT. This translates into CSARVTGELFF.